This T cell receptor beta chain was captured by sequencing in a study of CD8+ T cells in alopecia areata. Overall study: Oral tofacitinib (5 to 10 mg twice daily) was administered to treated patients. The study gave tofacitinib for 6 to 18 months, then 6 months off drug.

After isolation, RNA underwent reverse transcription to generate cDNA as the sequencing template. The protocol was immunoSEQ multiplex PCR, while the TCRdb copy is restricted to in-frame clones and leaves out a portion. The repertoire consists of roughly 220,000 clones, with more than 30% occurring once and the leading ten covering around 0.48%. Study-level points and caveats: Lesional scalp displayed greater clonality than normal scalp, most notably in alopecia totalis/universalis.

This clone has only a few counts. No antigen is known for it. Regarding treatment: oral pan-JAK inhibitor, 5-10 mg twice daily. The germline V gene has CDR1 KGHSH and CDR2 LQKENI. The CDR3 is made up of 14 amino acids. Germline trimming cut 6 bases from V and 5 bases from J; bases unmatched to any gene: 8. The TCR was taken from a human donor with alopecia areata. The sequences come from CD4+ T cells sorted from blood, collected between weeks 30 and 35, from a patient treated with tofacitinib. This chain uses TRBV18 with TRBJ2-5; 8 nucleotides line up with TRBD1. Here the CDR3 DNA reads TGTGCCAGCTCCCCGGACAGGGCTGGGGAGACCCAGTACTTC. It yields the protein CASSPDRAGETQYF. The full variable domain, in which reference TRBV18 and TRBJ2-5 provide the parts outside the CDR3, is NAGVMQNPRHLVRRRGQEARLRCSPMKGHSHVYWYRQLPEEGLKFMVYLQKENIIDESGMPKERFSAEFPKEGPSILRIQQVVRGDSAAYFCASSPDRAGETQYFGPGTRLLVL.